This TCR beta chain is from a study of blood T cell repertoires in COVID-19. Assay used: immunoSEQ multiplex PCR; TCRdb lists only in-frame clones, some missing. The data hold 150,000 or so clones, with 70% to 90% observed a single time. V lost 1 base and J lost 8, with 24 bases in between. The germline V gene encodes CDR1 LNHNV and CDR2 YYDKDF (reference sequence). The CDR3 contains 18 residues. This receptor was identified in an older woman with acute or convalescent COVID-19. The rearrangement uses TRBV15 and TRBJ1-5; D may be TRBD1 (5 bases). The sample was peripheral blood. CDR3 nucleotides: TGTGCCACCAGCAGAGGGGGCGCGGGGCAGGGCCGGAGTGAGCCCCAGCATTTT. As protein: CATSRGGAGQGRSEPQHF.